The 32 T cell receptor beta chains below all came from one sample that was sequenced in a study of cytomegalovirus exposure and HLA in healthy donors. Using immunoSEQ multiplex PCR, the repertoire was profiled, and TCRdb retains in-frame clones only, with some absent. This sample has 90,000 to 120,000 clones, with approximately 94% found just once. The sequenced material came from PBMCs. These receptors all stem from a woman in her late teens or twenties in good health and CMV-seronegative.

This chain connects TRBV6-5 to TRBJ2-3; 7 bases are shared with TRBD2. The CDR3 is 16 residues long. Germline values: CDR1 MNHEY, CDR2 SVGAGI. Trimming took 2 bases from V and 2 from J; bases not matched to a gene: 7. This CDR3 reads CASSYGLAAPTDTQYF. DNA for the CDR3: TGTGCCAGCAGTTACGGGCTAGCGGCTCCCACAGATACGCAGTATTTT.

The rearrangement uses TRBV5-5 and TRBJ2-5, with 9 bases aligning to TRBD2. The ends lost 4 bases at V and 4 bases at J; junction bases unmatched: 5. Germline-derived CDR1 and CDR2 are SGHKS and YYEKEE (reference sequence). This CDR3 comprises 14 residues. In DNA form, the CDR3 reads TGTGCCAGCAGCCCGGGACTAGCTATAGAGACCCAGTACTTC. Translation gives CASSPGLAIETQYF. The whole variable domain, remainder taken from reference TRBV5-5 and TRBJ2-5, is DAGVTQSPTHLIKTRGQQVTLRCSPISGHKSVSWYQQVLGQGPQFIFQYYEKEERGRGNFPDRFSARQFPNYSSELNVNALLLGDSALYLCASSPGLAIETQYFGPGTRLLVL.

DNA of the CDR3: TGTGCCAGCAGCTTCGAGTTGACGGGAAGCTCCTACAATGAGCAGTTCTTC. Its translation: CASSFELTGSSYNEQFF. The chain recombines TRBV5-6 with TRBJ2-1; D may be TRBD2 (5 bases). V gave up 2 bases and J gave up 0 bases, with 15 bases separating them. Germline CDR1 SGHDT, CDR2 YYEEEE. The CDR3 extends over 17 amino acids.

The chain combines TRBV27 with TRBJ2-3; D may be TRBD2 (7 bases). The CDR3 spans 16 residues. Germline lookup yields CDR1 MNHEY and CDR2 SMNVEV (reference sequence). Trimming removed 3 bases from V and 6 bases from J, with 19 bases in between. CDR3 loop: CASSLMDGGRGDTQYF. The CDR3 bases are TGTGCCAGCAGTTTGATGGACGGGGGGCGCGGGGATACGCAGTATTTT.

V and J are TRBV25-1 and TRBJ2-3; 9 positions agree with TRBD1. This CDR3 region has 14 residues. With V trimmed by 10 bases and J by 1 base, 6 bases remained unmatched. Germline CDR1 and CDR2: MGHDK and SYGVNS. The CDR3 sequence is CATSRDRGTDTQYF. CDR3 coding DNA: TGTGCCACCTCTCGGGACAGGGGCACAGATACGCAGTATTTT.

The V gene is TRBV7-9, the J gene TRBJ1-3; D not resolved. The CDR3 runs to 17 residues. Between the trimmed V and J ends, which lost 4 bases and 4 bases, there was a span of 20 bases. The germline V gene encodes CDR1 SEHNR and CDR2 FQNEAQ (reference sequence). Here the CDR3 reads CASSSWPRRSEGNTIYF. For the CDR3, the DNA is TGTGCCAGCAGCTCCTGGCCAAGGAGATCGGAAGGAAACACCATATATTTT. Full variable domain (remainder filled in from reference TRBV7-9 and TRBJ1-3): DTGVSQNPRHKITKRGQNVTFRCDPISEHNRLYWYRQTLGQGPEFLTYFQNEAQLEKSRLLSDRFSAERPKGSFSTLEIQRTEQGDSAMYLCASSSWPRRSEGNTIYFGEGSWLTVV.

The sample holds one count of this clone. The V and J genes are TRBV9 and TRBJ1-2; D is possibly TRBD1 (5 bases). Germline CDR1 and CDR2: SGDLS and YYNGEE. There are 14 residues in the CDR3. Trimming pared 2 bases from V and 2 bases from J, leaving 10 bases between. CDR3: CASSVDQGNYGYTF. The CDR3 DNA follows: TGTGCCAGCAGCGTTGATCAGGGAAACTATGGCTACACCTTC. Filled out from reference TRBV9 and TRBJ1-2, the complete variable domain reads DSGVTQTPKHLITATGQRVTLRCSPRSGDLSVYWYQQSLDQGLQFLIQYYNGEERAKGNILERFSAQQFPDLHSELNLSSLELGDSALYFCASSVDQGNYGYTFGSGTRLTVV.

The DNA of the CDR3 is TGTGCCAGCAATCCCGACAGGGTCTATGGCTACACCTTC. Protein product: CASNPDRVYGYTF. The genes are TRBV6-6 and TRBJ1-2; 7 nucleotides line up with TRBD1. After removal of 7 bases from V and 4 bases from J, the junction contained 6 bases not matched to a gene. CDR1 and CDR2 from the germline V gene are MNHNY and SVGAGI (reference sequence). The CDR3 length is 13 residues.

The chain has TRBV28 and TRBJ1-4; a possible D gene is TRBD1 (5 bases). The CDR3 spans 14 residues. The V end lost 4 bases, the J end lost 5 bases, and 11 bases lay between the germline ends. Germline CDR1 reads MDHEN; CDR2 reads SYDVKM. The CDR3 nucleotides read TGTGCCAGCAGTTCCCGGGAGGGGAATGAAAAACTGTTTTTT. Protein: CASSSREGNEKLFF.

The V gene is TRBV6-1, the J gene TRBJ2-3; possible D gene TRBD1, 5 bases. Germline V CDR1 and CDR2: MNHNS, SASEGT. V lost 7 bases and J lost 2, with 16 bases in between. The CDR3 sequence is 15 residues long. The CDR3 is CASKETAAPTDTQYF. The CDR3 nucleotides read TGTGCCAGCAAAGAGACAGCCGCTCCCACAGATACGCAGTATTTT.

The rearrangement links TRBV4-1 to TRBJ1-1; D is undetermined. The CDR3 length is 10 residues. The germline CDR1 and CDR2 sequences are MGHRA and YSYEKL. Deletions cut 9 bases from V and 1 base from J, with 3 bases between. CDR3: CARQNTEAFF. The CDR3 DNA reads TGCGCCAGACAGAACACTGAAGCTTTCTTT.

The CDR3 spells CASSILFGTYTEAFF. The CDR3 nucleotides are TGTGCCAGTAGTATATTGTTTGGGACATACACTGAAGCTTTCTTT. The rearrangement links TRBV19 to TRBJ1-1, with D perhaps TRBD1 (6 bases). CDR3 length: 15 amino acids. The V end was cut by 2 bases, the J end by 3 bases, with 13 bases between. Germline CDR1 is LNHDA and CDR2 is SQIVND (reference sequence).

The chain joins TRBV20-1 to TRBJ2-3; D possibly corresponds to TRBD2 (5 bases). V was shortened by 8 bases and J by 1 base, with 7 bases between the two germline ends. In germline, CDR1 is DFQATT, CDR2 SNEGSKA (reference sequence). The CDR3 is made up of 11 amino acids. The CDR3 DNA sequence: TGCAGTCCGCGGGGCACAGATACGCAGTATTTT. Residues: CSPRGTDTQYF.

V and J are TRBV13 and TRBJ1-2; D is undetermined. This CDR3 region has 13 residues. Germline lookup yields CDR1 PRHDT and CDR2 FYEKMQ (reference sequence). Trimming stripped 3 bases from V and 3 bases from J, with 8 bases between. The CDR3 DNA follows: TGTGCCAGCAGCTTTGGGAGAGACTATGGCTACACCTTC. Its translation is CASSFGRDYGYTF.

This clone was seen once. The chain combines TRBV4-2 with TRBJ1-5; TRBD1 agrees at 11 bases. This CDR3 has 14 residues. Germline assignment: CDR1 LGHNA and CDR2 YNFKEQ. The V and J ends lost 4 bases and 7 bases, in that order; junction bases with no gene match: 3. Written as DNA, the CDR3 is TGTGCCAGCAGCCCCGGGACAGGGGGGCAGCCCCAGCATTTT. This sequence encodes CASSPGTGGQPQHF.

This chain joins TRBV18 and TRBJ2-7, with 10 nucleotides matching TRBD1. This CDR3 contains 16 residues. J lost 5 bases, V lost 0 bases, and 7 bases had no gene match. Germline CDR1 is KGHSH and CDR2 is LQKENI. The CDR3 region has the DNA TGTGCCAGCTCACCACCATTCGACAGGGGGCGTGACGAGCAGTACTTC. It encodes CASSPPFDRGRDEQYF.

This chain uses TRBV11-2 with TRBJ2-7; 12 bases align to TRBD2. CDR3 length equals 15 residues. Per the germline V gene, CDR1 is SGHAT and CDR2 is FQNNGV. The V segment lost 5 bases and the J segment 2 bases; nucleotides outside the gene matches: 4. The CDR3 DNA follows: TGTGCCAGCAGCCACGGACTAGCGGGGACCTACGAGCAGTACTTC. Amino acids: CASSHGLAGTYEQYF. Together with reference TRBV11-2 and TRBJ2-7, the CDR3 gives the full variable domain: EAGVAQSPRYKIIEKRQSVAFWCNPISGHATLYWYQQILGQGPKLLIQFQNNGVVDDSQLPKDRFSAERLKGVDSTLKIQPAKLEDSAVYLCASSHGLAGTYEQYFGPGTRLTVT.

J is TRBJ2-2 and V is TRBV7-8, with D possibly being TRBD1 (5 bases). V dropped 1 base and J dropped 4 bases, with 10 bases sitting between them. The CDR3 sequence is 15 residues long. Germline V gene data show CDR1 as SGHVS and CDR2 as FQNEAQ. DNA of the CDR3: TGTGCCAGCAGCTTAGTGGGGCAGCTCACCGGGGAGCTGTTTTTT. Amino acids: CASSLVGQLTGELFF.

DNA of the CDR3: TGTGCCAGCAGCTCCCCGGGTGATTCTCGCTCCTACAATGAGCAGTTCTTC. This encodes CASSSPGDSRSYNEQFF. V gene TRBV5-6 combines with J gene TRBJ2-1; D is unclear. The V gene lost 3 bases and the J gene lost 0 bases, with 16 bases spanning the gap. The CDR3 sequence is 17 residues long. Per germline, CDR1 SGHDT and CDR2 YYEEEE.

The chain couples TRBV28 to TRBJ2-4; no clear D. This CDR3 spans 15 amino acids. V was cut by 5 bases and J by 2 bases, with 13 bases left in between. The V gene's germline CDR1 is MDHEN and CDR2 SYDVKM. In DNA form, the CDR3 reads TGTGCCAGCAGTAACTCACGAGAACCCAAAAACATTCAGTACTTC. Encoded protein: CASSNSREPKNIQYF.

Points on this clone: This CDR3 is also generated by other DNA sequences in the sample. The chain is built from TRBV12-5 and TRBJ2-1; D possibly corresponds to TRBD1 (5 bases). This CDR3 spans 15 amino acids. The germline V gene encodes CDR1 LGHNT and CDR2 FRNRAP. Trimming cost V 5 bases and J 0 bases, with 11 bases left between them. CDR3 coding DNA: TGTGCTAGTGGTCTGCAGGGCAGCTCCTACAATGAGCAGTTCTTC. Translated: CASGLQGSSYNEQFF.

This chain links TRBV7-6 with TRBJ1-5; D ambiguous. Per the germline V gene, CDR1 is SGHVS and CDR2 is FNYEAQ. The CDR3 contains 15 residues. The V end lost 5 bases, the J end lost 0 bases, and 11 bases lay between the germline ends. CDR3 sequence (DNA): TGTGCCAGCAGCCGTTACTCCGGTAGCAATCAGCCCCAGCATTTT. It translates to CASSRYSGSNQPQHF.

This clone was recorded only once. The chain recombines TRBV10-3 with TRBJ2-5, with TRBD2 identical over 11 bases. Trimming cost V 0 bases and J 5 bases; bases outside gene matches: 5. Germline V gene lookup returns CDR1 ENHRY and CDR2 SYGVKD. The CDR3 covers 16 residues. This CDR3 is CAISESSGGARETQYF. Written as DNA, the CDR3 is TGTGCCATCAGTGAGTCTAGCGGGGGGGCCAGGGAGACCCAGTACTTC.

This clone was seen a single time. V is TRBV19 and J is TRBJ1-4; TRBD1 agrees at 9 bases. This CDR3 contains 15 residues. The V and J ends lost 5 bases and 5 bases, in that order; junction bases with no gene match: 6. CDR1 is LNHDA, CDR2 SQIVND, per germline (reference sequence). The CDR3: CASSLTGTGNEKLFF. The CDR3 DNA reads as TGTGCCAGTAGTCTGACCGGGACAGGGAATGAAAAACTGTTTTTT.

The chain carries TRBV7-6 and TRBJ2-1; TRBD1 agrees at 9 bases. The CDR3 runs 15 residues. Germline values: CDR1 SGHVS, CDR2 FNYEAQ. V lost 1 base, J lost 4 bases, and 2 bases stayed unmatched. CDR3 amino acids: CASSLGTGDYNEQFF. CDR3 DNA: TGTGCCAGCAGCTTAGGGACAGGGGATTACAATGAGCAGTTCTTC.

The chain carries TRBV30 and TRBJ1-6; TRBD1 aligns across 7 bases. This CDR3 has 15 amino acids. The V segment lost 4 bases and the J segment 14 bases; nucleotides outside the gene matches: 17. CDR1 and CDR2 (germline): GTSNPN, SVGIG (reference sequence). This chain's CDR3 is CAWTLTGQVHEALHF. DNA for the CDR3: TGTGCCTGGACCCTTACAGGACAGGTCCACGAGGCCCTCCACTTT.

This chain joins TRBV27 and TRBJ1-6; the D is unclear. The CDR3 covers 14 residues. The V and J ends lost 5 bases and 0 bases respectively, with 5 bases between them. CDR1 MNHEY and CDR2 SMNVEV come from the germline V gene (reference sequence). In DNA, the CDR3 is TGTGCCAGCAGTCCGAGCTCCTATAATTCACCCCTCCACTTT. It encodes CASSPSSYNSPLHF.

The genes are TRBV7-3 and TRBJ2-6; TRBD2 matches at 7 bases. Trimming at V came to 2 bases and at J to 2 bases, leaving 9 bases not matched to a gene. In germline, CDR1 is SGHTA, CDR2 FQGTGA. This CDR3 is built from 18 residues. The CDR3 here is CASSLGRGRPPGANVLTF. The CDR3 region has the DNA TGTGCCAGCAGCTTAGGGAGGGGCCGCCCCCCTGGGGCCAACGTCCTGACTTTC.

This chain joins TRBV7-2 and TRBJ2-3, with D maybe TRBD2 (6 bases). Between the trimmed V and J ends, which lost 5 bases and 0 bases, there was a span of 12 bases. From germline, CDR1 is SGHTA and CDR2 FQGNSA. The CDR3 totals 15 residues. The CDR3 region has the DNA TGTGCCAGCAGCCTAGGGAGGCTTAGCACAGATACGCAGTATTTT. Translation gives CASSLGRLSTDTQYF.

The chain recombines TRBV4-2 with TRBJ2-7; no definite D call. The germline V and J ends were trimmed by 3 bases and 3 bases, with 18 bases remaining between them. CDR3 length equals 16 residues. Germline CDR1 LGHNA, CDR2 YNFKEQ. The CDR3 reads CASSQLPTERYYEQYF. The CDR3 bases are TGTGCCAGCAGCCAGCTCCCGACGGAGAGATACTACGAGCAGTACTTC.

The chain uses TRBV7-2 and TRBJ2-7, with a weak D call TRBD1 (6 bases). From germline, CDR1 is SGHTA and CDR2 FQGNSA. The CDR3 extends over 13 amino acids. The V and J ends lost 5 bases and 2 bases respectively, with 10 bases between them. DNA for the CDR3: TGTGCCAGCAGCACAGGGATTGCCTACGAGCAGTACTTC. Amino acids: CASSTGIAYEQYF. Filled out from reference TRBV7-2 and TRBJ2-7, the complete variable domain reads GAGVSQSPSNKVTEKGKDVELRCDPISGHTALYWYRQSLGQGLEFLIYFQGNSAPDKSGLPSDRFSAERTGGSVSTLTIQRTQQEDSAVYLCASSTGIAYEQYFGPGTRLTVT.

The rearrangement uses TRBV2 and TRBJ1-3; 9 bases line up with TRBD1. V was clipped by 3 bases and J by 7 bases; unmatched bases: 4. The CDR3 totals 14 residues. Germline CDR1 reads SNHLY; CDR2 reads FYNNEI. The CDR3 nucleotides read TGTGCCAGCAGTGATGGACAGGGGTGGAACACCATATATTTT. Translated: CASSDGQGWNTIYF.